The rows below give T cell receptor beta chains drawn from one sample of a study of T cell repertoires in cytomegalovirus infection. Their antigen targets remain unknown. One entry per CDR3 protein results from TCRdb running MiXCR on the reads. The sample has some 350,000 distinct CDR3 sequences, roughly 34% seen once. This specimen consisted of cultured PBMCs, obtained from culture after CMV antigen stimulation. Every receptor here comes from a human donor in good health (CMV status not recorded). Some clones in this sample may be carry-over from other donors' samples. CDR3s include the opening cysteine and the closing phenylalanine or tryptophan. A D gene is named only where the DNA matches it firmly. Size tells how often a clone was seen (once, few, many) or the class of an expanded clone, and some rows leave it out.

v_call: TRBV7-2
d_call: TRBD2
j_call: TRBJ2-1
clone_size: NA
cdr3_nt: TGTGCCAGCAGCTCGGGACTAGCGGGATGGGGCAATGAGCAGTTCTTC
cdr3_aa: CASSSGLAGWGNEQFF

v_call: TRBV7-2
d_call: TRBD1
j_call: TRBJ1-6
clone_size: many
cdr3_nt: TGTGCCAGCAGCCCAAGACAGGGTCGGAATTCACCCCTCCACTTT
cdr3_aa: CASSPRQGRNSPLHF

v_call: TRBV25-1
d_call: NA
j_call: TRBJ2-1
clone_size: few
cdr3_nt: TGTGCCAGCACCAAGGGTGGGGGGGCCCAGAACAATGAGCAGTTCTTC
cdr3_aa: CASTKGGGAQNNEQFF

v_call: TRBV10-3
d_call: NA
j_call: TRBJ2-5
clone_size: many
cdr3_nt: TGTGCCATCAGCGGGGGGCTAAAGGAGACCCAGTACTTC
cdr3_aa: CAISGGLKETQYF

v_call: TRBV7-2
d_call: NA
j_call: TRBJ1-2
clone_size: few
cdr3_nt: TGTGCCAGCAGCCCACCCCTTCAGAGTGATGGCTACACCTTC
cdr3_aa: CASSPPLQSDGYTF

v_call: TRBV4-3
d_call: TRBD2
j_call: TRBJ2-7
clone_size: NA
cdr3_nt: TGCGCCAGCAGCCCACTGGGGCGGGAGCCATCCTACGAGCAGTACTTC
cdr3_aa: CASSPLGREPSYEQYF

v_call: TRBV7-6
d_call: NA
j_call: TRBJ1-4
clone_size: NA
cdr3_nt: TGTGCCAGCAGCTCTGGTCCTGAAAAACTGTTTTTT
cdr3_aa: CASSSGPEKLFF

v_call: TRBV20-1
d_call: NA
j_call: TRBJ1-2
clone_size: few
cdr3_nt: TGCAGTGCTCGACGGACAGCCGGTAGCTATGGCTACACCTTC
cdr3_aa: CSARRTAGSYGYTF

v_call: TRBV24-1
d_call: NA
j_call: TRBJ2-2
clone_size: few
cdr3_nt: TGTGCCACCAGTGATATCACCGTAGGGGTAAACACCGGGGAGCTGTTTTTT
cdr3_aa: CATSDITVGVNTGELFF

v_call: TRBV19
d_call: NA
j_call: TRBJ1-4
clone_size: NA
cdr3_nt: TGTGCCAGTAGTATCCCTATGGGGATAGGCGATGAAAAACTGTTTTTT
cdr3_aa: CASSIPMGIGDEKLFF

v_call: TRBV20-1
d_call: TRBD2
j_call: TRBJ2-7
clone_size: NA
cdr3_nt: TGCAGTGCTCCGAGGGTGGCTAGCGGTCCCTACGAGCAGTACTTC
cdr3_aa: CSAPRVASGPYEQYF

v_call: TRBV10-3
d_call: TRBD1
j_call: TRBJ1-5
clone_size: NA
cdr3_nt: TGTGCCACCGGGGGACAGGCACATAGCAATCAGCCCCAGCATTTT
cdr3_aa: CATGGQAHSNQPQHF

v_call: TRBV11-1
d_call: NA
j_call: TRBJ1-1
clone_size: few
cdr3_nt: TGTGCCAGCAGCTCGTCTGGGGTAATCGGTGAAGCTTTCTTT
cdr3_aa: CASSSSGVIGEAFF

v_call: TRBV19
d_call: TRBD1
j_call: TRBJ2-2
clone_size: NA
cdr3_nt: TGTGCCAGTACACAGGGGGTGGTCACCGGGGAGCTGTTTTTT
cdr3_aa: CASTQGVVTGELFF

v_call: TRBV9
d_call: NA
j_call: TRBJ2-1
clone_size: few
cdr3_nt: TGTGCCAGCAGGAGAACAGGGAACGATGACGGGCAGTTCTTC
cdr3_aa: CASRRTGNDDGQFF

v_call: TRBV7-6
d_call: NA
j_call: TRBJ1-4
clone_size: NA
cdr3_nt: TGTGCCAGCAGCTTATACTATGGACCACGGGAAAGACTGTTTTTT
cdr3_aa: CASSLYYGPRERLFF

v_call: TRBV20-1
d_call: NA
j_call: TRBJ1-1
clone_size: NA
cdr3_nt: TGCAGTGCTAGAGTGGAGCCCCCTACGGGTGAAGCTTTCTTT
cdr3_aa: CSARVEPPTGEAFF

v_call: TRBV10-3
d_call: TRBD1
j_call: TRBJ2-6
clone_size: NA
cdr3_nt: TGTGCCATGGGACAGGGGCACTCTGGGGCCAACGTCCTGACTTTC
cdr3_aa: CAMGQGHSGANVLTF

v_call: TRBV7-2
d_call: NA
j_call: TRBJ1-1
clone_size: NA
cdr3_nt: TGTGCCAGCAGGCCTCGGACGAACACTGAAGCTTTCTTT
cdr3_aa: CASRPRTNTEAFF

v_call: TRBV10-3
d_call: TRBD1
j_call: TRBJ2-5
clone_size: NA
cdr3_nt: TGTGCCATCAGTCTGGTACAGGGGAGAGAGACCCAGTACTTC
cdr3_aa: CAISLVQGRETQYF

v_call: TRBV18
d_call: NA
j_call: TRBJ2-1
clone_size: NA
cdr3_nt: TGTGCCAGCTCACTCTCGTCTGAGCAGTTCTTC
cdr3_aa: CASSLSSEQFF

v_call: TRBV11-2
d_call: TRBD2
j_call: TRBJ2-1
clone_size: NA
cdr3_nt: TGTGCCAGCAGAGCGGGAGGGAACGAGCAGTTCTTC
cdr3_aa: CASRAGGNEQFF

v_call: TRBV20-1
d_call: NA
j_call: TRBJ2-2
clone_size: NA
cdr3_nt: TGCAGTGCTAGAGAAGGTCCCAATTCGAGGCTGTTTTTT
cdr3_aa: CSAREGPNSRLFF

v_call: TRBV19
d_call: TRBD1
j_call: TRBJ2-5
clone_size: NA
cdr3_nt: TGTGCCAGTAGTTCCACAGGGGTATGGGAGACCCAGTACTTC
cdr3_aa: CASSSTGVWETQYF

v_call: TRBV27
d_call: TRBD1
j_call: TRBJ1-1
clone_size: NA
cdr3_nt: TGTGCCAGCAGTTCATGGACAGGGGGCACTGAAGCTTTCTTT
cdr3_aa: CASSSWTGGTEAFF

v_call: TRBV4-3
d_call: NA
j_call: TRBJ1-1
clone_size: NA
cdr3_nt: TGCGCCAGCAGCCAAGATAGAGCCGACGTTCTTGAAGCTTTCTTT
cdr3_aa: CASSQDRADVLEAFF

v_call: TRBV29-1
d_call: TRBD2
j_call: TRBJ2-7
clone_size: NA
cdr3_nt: TGCAGCGTCTCCCGGGGGACTAGCGCCTCCGAGCAGTACTTC
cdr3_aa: CSVSRGTSASEQYF

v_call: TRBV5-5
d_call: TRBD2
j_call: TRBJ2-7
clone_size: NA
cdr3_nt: TGTGCCAGCAGCCCGGGCTTTGCGGGAGTACACTACGAGCAGTACTTC
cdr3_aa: CASSPGFAGVHYEQYF

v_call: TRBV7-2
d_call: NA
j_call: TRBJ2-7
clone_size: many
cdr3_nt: TGTGCCAGCAGCTTAGACGGCGGGAAAAAATACGAGCAGTACTTC
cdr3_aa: CASSLDGGKKYEQYF

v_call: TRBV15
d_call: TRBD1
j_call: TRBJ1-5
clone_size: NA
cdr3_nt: TGTGCCACAGCCGGGACAGGGGGAGGACAGCCCCAGCATTTT
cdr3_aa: CATAGTGGGQPQHF

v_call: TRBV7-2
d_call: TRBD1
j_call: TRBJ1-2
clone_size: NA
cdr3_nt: TGTGCCAGCAGAATGCAAGGGGGCGATGGCTACACCTTC
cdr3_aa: CASRMQGGDGYTF

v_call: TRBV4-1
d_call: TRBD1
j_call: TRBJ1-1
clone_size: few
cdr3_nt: TGCGCCAGCAGCCATGAGGGACAGGGGGGGGACACTGAAGCTTTCTTT
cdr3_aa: CASSHEGQGGDTEAFF

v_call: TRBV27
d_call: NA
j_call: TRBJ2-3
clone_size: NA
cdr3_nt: TGTGCCAGCAGTTTATCCCTGGCAGATACGCAGTATTTT
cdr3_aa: CASSLSLADTQYF

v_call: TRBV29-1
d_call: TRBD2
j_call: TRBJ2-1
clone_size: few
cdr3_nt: TGCAGCGTGGGCAGGACGGGAGGAAATGAGCAGTTCTTC
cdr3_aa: CSVGRTGGNEQFF

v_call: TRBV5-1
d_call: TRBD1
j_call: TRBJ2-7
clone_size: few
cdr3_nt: TGCGCCAGCAGCAGACCGGGACAGACCTACGAGCAGTACTTC
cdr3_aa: CASSRPGQTYEQYF

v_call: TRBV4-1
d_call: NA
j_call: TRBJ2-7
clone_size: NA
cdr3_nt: TGCGCCAGCAGCCAAACTACAGGGAATCCTACTAACGAGCAGTACTTC
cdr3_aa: CASSQTTGNPTNEQYF